The present T cell receptor (beta chain) was sequenced within a study of radiotherapy plus CTLA-4 blockade in lung cancer. General study findings and limits: After treatment with radiotherapy plus ipilimumab, TCR clones that came from the tumor expanded in blood. Response, reportedly, was best predicted by interferon-beta along with early blood T cell clone dynamics.

The protocol was immunoSEQ multiplex PCR, while the TCRdb copy is restricted to in-frame clones and leaves out a portion. Among tens of thousands of clones listed, more than 75% were seen once. Those patients who had chemo-refractory metastatic non-small-cell lung cancer were given focal radiation along with CTLA-4 blockade through ipilimumab. About this clone itself: Its antigen is undetermined.

Germline CDR1 SGHTA, CDR2 FQGNSA. The CDR3 extends over 17 amino acids. Trimming pared 5 bases from V and 5 bases from J, leaving 24 bases between. The rearrangement links TRBV7-2 to TRBJ2-5, with D possibly being TRBD2 (6 bases). This sequence originates from a human donor with non-small cell lung cancer that progressed on radiotherapy plus ipilimumab. The sequencing here drew on peripheral blood, taken from a patient treated with radiotherapy plus ipilimumab. The CDR3 DNA is TGTGCCAGCAGCCAGGACCATGGAGCGGGCAAGTGGGAGACCCAGTACTTC. This codes for CASSQDHGAGKWETQYF.